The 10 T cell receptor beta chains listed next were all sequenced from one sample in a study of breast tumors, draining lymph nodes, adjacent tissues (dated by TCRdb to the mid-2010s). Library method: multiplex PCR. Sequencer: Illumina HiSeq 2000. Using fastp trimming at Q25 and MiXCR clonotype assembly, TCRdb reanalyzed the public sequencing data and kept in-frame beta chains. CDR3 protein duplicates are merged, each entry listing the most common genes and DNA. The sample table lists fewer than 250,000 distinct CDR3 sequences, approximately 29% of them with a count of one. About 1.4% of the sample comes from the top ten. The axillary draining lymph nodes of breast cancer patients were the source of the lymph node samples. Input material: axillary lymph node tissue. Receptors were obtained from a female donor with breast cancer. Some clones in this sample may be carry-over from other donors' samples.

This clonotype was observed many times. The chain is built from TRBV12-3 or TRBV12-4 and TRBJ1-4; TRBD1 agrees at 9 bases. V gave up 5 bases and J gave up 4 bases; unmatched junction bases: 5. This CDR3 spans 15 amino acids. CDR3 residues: CASSLGTGLNEKLFF. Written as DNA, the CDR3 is TGTGCCAGCAGTCTAGGGACAGGGCTTAATGAAAAACTGTTTTTT.

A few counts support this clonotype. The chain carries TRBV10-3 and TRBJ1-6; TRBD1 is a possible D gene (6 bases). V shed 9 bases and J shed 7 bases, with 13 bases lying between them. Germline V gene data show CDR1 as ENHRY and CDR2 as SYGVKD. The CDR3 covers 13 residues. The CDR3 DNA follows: TGTGCCATATCGGACAGTTACAATTCACCCCTCCACTTT. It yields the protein CAISDSYNSPLHF.

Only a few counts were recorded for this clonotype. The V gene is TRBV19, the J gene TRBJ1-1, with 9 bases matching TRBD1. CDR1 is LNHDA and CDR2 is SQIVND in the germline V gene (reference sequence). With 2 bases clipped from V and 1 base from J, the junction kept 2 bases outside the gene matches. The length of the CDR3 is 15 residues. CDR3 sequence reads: CASSILTGGNTEAFF. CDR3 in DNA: TGTGCCAGTAGTATACTGACAGGGGGGAACACTGAAGCTTTCTTT.

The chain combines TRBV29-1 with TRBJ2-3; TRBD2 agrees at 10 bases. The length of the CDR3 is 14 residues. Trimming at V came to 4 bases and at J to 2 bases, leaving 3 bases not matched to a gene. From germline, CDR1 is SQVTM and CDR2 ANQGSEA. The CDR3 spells CSVASGSPTDTQYF. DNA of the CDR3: TGCAGCGTTGCTAGCGGGAGTCCCACAGATACGCAGTATTTT.

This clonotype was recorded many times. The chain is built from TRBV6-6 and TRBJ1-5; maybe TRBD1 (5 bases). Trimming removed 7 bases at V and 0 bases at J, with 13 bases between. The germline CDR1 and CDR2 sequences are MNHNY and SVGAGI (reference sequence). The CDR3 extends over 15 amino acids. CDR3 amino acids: CASTPGPVSNQPQHF. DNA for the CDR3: TGTGCCAGCACCCCGGGACCCGTTAGCAATCAGCCCCAGCATTTT.

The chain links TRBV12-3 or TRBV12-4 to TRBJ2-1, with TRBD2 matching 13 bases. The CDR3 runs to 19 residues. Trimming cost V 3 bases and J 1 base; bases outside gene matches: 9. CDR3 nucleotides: TGTGCCAGCAGTTTTAGAACTAGCGGGAGGGCCGATTCCTACAATGAGCAGTTCTTC. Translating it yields CASSFRTSGRADSYNEQFF.

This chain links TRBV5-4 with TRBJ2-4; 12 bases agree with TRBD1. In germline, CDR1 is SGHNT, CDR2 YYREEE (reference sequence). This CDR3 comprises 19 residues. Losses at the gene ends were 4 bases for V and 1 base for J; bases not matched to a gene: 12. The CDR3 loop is CASSEAGTGGMLAKNIQYF. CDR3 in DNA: TGTGCCAGCAGCGAAGCCGGGACAGGGGGCATGTTGGCCAAAAACATTCAGTACTTC.

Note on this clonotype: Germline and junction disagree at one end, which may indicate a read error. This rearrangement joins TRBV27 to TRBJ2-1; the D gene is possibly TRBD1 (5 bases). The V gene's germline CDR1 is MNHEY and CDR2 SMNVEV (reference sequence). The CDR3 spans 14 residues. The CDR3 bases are TGTGCCAGCAGTTTAAGGGAAAGGGGCAATGAGCAGTCCTTC. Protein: CASSLRERGNEQSF.

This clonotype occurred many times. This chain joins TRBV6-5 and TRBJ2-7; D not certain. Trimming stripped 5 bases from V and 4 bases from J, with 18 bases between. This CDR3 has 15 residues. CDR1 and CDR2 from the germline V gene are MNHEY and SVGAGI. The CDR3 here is CASSRVGVNSYEQYF. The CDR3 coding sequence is TGTGCCAGCAGTCGCGTTGGCGTCAACTCTTACGAGCAGTACTTC.

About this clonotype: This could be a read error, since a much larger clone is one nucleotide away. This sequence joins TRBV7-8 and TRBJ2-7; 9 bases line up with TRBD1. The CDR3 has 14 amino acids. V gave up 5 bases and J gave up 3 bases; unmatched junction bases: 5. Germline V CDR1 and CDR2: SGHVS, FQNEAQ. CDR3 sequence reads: CASSTATGGYEQYF. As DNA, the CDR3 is TGTGCCAGCAGCACTGCGACAGGGGGCTACGAGCAGTACTTC.